The source of this T cell receptor beta chain is a study of T cell responses to AZD1222 COVID-19 vaccine. Findings and limits, study-wide: Most donors were white British, females outnumbered males, and clonal diversity was possibly underestimated.

This CDR3 spans 16 amino acids. Trimming pared 1 base from V and 3 bases from J, leaving 13 bases between. The V gene's germline CDR1 is SEHNR and CDR2 FQNEAQ (reference sequence). Profiled with immunoSEQ multiplex PCR; TCRdb holds only in-frame clones, not every one. The data hold about 120,000 clones, with roughly 89% observed a single time. This clone has just a few counts. Its antigen remains unknown. This chain links TRBV7-9 with TRBJ1-3; D possibly corresponds to TRBD1 (5 bases). The clonotype comes from an adult in good health. This sample comprised peripheral blood, obtained on day 0 of AZD1222 vaccination. CDR3 coding DNA: TGTGCCAGCAGCTTAGGGTTGGATAGGGGTGGAAACACCATATATTTT. Its translation is CASSLGLDRGGNTIYF. Variable domain in full (rest from reference TRBV7-9 and TRBJ1-3): DTGVSQNPRHKITKRGQNVTFRCDPISEHNRLYWYRQTLGQGPEFLTYFQNEAQLEKSRLLSDRFSAERPKGSFSTLEIQRTEQGDSAMYLCASSLGLDRGGNTIYFGEGSWLTVV.